Below, 17 T cell receptor beta chains from the same sample are listed, as sequenced in a study of shared clonotypes between healthy human individuals. The table came from immunoSEQ multiplex PCR; TCRdb's copy has only in-frame clones and leaves some out. Here the sample spans roughly 2,300,000 clones, around 92% being singletons. Source material: naive CD4+ T cells from PBMCs. Subset indicated: CD45RA+ positively selected. These receptors came from a man between 18 and 29 years old in good health. Some clones in this sample may be carry-over from other donors' samples.

The rearrangement joins TRBV25-1 to TRBJ1-4; a weak D match, TRBD1 (5 bases). The V gene's germline CDR1 is MGHDK and CDR2 SYGVNS. Trimming pared 1 base from V and 6 bases from J, leaving 15 bases between. The length of the CDR3 is 16 residues. The CDR3 reads CASSESGRGSDEKLFF. In nucleotides, the CDR3 is TGTGCCAGCAGTGAATCGGGAAGGGGTTCGGATGAAAAACTGTTTTTT.

The gene calls are TRBV11-2 and TRBJ2-2; no firm D call. V lost 3 bases to trimming and J lost 3 bases, with 8 bases between them. The CDR3 consists of 14 residues. Germline V lookup: CDR1 SGHAT, CDR2 FQNNGV. The CDR3 reads CASSLEHYTGELFF. The CDR3 DNA sequence: TGTGCCAGCAGCTTGGAACACTACACCGGGGAGCTGTTTTTT. The full variable domain, with the rest looked up from reference TRBV11-2 and TRBJ2-2, is EAGVAQSPRYKIIEKRQSVAFWCNPISGHATLYWYQQILGQGPKLLIQFQNNGVVDDSQLPKDRFSAERLKGVDSTLKIQPAKLEDSAVYLCASSLEHYTGELFFGEGSRLTVL.

The chain joins TRBV30 to TRBJ2-3; 9 positions match TRBD2. V lost 5 bases, J lost 6 bases, and 12 bases stayed unmatched. Germline-derived CDR1 and CDR2 are GTSNPN and SVGIG (reference sequence). The CDR3 covers 15 residues. The CDR3 loop is CAWPAGGHLSDTQYF. CDR3 sequence (DNA): TGTGCCTGGCCAGCGGGAGGACACCTCTCGGATACGCAGTATTTT.

The J gene is TRBJ2-3, the V gene TRBV2, with D perhaps TRBD1 or TRBD2 (5 bases each). The V gene's germline CDR1 is SNHLY and CDR2 FYNNEI. The CDR3 has 15 residues. Trimming left V 7 bases short and J 1 base short, with 15 bases between. In nucleotides, the CDR3 is TGTGCCAGCATACGGGTCGGGGCCGGCACAGATACGCAGTATTTT. Translated: CASIRVGAGTDTQYF.

J is TRBJ1-4 and V is TRBV9; 7 positions match TRBD1. CDR3 length equals 16 residues. The germline V gene has CDR1 SGDLS and CDR2 YYNGEE. V gave up 0 bases and J gave up 11 bases; unmatched junction bases: 13. Written as DNA, the CDR3 is TGTGCCAGCAGCGTAGGGAGCCGAGGGGGCAGGGCTAAACTGTTTTTT. It specifies CASSVGSRGGRAKLFF.

The chain has TRBV19 and TRBJ2-7; D is possibly TRBD2 (6 bases). The CDR3 has 12 amino acids. V shed 5 bases and J shed 6 bases, with 11 bases lying between them. CDR1 and CDR2 from the germline V gene are LNHDA and SQIVND (reference sequence). In DNA form, the CDR3 reads TGTGCCAGTAGTTTGACAGCGGGCGAGCAGTACTTC. Its protein product is CASSLTAGEQYF.

The genes are TRBV7-3 and TRBJ2-1, with D perhaps being TRBD1 or TRBD2 (5 bases each). Between the trimmed V and J ends, which lost 4 bases and 3 bases, there was a span of 13 bases. Germline assignment: CDR1 SGHTA and CDR2 FQGTGA. The CDR3 sequence is 15 residues long. The CDR3 protein is CASSSRDGIYNEQFF. CDR3 nucleotides: TGTGCCAGCAGCTCTCGGGACGGGATCTACAATGAGCAGTTCTTC. The full variable domain, in which reference TRBV7-3 and TRBJ2-1 provide the parts outside the CDR3, is GAGVSQTPSNKVTEKGKYVELRCDPISGHTALYWYRQSLGQGPEFLIYFQGTGAADDSGLPNDRFFAVRPEGSVSTLKIQRTERGDSAVYLCASSSRDGIYNEQFFGPGTRLTVL.

This chain links TRBV18 with TRBJ1-5, with D hard to call. Germline V lookup: CDR1 KGHSH, CDR2 LQKENI. This CDR3 is built from 15 residues. The V and J ends lost 1 base and 0 bases respectively, with 7 bases between them. DNA for the CDR3: TGTGCCAGCTCACCACGGAGCTCTAGCAATCAGCCCCAGCATTTT. The encoded protein is CASSPRSSSNQPQHF.

This clone has a handful of counts. The V and J genes are TRBV9 and TRBJ1-4, with no clear D. Trimming shortened V by 0 bases and J by 7 bases, and 16 bases separated the two germline ends. This CDR3 comprises 16 residues. The germline V gene encodes CDR1 SGDLS and CDR2 YYNGEE. The CDR3 region has the DNA TGTGCCAGCAGCGTAGGGGATCGGGGAACGGGTGAAAAACTGTTTTTT. This encodes CASSVGDRGTGEKLFF.

V is TRBV19 and J is TRBJ2-3, with D unclear. Trimming removed 5 bases at V and 1 base at J, with 13 bases between. CDR1 is LNHDA, CDR2 SQIVND, per germline (reference sequence). The CDR3 contains 15 residues. CDR3 residues: CASSSLARRTDTQYF. The CDR3 nucleotides are TGTGCCAGTAGTTCCCTGGCGCGTCGCACAGATACGCAGTATTTT.

V usage is TRBV15 and J usage is TRBJ2-5, with TRBD1 matching 8 bases. The CDR3 is 16 amino acids. The V gene end was trimmed by 5 bases and the J gene end by 7 bases; junction bases not matched to a gene: 15. Germline CDR1 reads LNHNV; CDR2 reads YYDKDF (reference sequence). The CDR3 protein is CATSEDREVFLGTQYF. DNA of the CDR3: TGTGCCACCAGCGAGGACAGGGAGGTTTTCTTAGGGACCCAGTACTTC.

On this clone: Other DNA sequences in the same sample also yield this CDR3. This sequence joins TRBV10-3 and TRBJ2-3; TRBD1 matches 8 bases. The J segment lost 2 bases and the V segment lost 6 bases, leaving 10 bases of the junction unmatched. The CDR3 extends over 16 amino acids. CDR1 is ENHRY, CDR2 SYGVKD, per germline. The CDR3 bases are TGTGCCATCAGCCACCCCGGGACAGGTGCCACAGATACGCAGTATTTT. Translated, it gives CAISHPGTGATDTQYF.

With regard to this clone: The same CDR3 arises from other DNA sequences in this sample as well. J is TRBJ2-7 and V is TRBV10-2; TRBD2 agrees at 13 bases. Germline CDR1 and CDR2: WSHSY and SAAADI. This CDR3 is 14 amino acids long. V was pared by 4 bases and J by 4 bases, with 1 base of the junction left unmatched. The CDR3 region has the DNA TGCGCCAGCAGTGGGACTAGCGGGAGTTACGAGCAGTACTTC. Amino acid sequence: CASSGTSGSYEQYF.

The chain has TRBV4-1 and TRBJ2-7, with TRBD2 matching over 9 bases. Germline CDR1 and CDR2: MGHRA and YSYEKL. The CDR3 is 17 amino acids. Trimming at V came to 4 bases and at J to 0 bases, leaving 10 bases not matched to a gene. The CDR3 DNA sequence: TGCGCCAGCAGCCTCCCTTTTGCGGGAGGGACCTCCTACGAGCAGTACTTC. This gives the protein CASSLPFAGGTSYEQYF.

The genes are TRBV11-2 and TRBJ2-3; tentative D call: TRBD1 (5 bases). V was pared by 6 bases and J by 10 bases, with 26 bases between. Per the germline V gene, CDR1 is SGHAT and CDR2 is FQNNGV. CDR3 size: 16 residues. CDR3 coding DNA: TGTGCCAGCAGTTCACAGGAAAACTCGGGTAGGAGTTCGCAGTATTTT. Translating it yields CASSSQENSGRSSQYF.

Notes on this clone: Within the sample, other DNA sequences also encode this same CDR3. V usage is TRBV7-8 and J usage is TRBJ2-7; D unresolved. The V end lost 2 bases, the J end lost 0 bases, and 8 bases lay between the germline ends. The germline V gene has CDR1 SGHVS and CDR2 FQNEAQ. The CDR3 extends over 14 amino acids. The CDR3 loop is CASSLRDSSYEQYF. CDR3 sequence (DNA): TGTGCCAGCAGCTTACGAGATAGCTCCTACGAGCAGTACTTC.

The chain recombines TRBV6-1 with TRBJ2-2; D is perhaps TRBD1 (5 bases). The germline V gene encodes CDR1 MNHNS and CDR2 SASEGT. The CDR3 spans 17 residues. V was cut by 3 bases and J by 7 bases, with 21 bases left in between. CDR3 coding DNA: TGTGCCAGCAGTGAGCCCTTCAGGCAGGGATCGGGCGGGGAGCTGTTTTTT. Protein: CASSEPFRQGSGGELFF.